Following are 3 T cell receptor beta chains from one sample sequenced in a study of blood T cell repertoires in COVID-19. Repertoires were generated with immunoSEQ multiplex PCR, while TCRdb's copy carries only in-frame clones and drops some. The sample includes roughly 250,000 clones, 91% seen only once; the top ten take 1% to 1.5%. The source material was PBMCs or T cells enriched from blood (not recorded which). The receptors stem from a human donor in a cohort exposed to, infected with or recovered from COVID-19 (not recorded which). The donor label of this sample is uncertain.

With regard to this clone: Sequence at one end of the junction differs from germline and may be a read error. V gene TRBV12-3 or TRBV12-4 combines with J gene TRBJ1-1; tentative D call: TRBD1 (5 bases). The length of the CDR3 is 13 residues. The CDR3 DNA sequence: TGTGCCAGCAGCCGCGGGGCGAACGCTGAAGCTTTCTTT. Protein product: CASSRGANAEAFF.

The chain couples TRBV2 to TRBJ1-2, with 11 bases that match TRBD1. CDR3 size: 15 residues. The germline CDR1 and CDR2 sequences are SNHLY and FYNNEI. V dropped 7 bases and J dropped 5; count of bases not matched to a gene: 9. Here the CDR3 DNA reads TGTGCCAGCATCCTGGACAGGGGGCGCAGGTATGGCTACACCTTC. Amino acid sequence: CASILDRGRRYGYTF.

The rearrangement uses TRBV24-1 and TRBJ2-3, with 7 bases identical to TRBD1. V was pared by 4 bases and J by 14 bases, with 17 bases of the junction left unmatched. Germline loops: CDR1 KGHDR, CDR2 SFDVKD. The CDR3 runs 15 residues. CDR3 sequence (DNA): TGTGCCACCAGTGACTCAGAGAGAACAGGACAGGTTCGGTATTTT. It yields the protein CATSDSERTGQVRYF.